This TCR beta chain was identified in a study of blood T cell repertoires in COVID-19. The repertoire was sequenced with immunoSEQ multiplex PCR; TCRdb's copy has only in-frame clones and lacks some. This table holds around 63,000 clones, about 86% found once. The CDR3 extends over 12 amino acids. CDR1 is SGHTS and CDR2 is YDEGEE in the germline V gene. Trimming took off 9 bases at V and 0 bases at J, with 9 bases between the two ends. The chain carries TRBV5-8 and TRBJ2-5; D not certain. This clonotype was sampled from a woman older than 75 with active COVID-19. Material: peripheral blood. This chain's CDR3 is CATTRYQETQYF. The CDR3 DNA is TGTGCCACCACCAGGTACCAAGAGACCCAGTACTTC.